This TCR beta chain was sequenced for a study of OX40 agonist ivuxolimab in advanced cancers. Study overall: Prior therapy, whether anti-PD-1, anti-PD-L1 or anti-CTLA-4, was allowed, and 40% had some.

TCRdb's table, derived via immunoSEQ multiplex PCR, lists solely in-frame clones and lacks some. The table has 50,000 to 60,000 clones, approximately 86% seen once. Study-wide points: Circulating CD4+ and CD8+ T cells showed clonal expansion by week 6 at 0.1 to 3.0 mg/kg. Also present in some nonresponders was a low level of normalized T-cell clonal expansion. No antigen was identified for the clonally expanded peripheral T cells.

About this clone: Its antigen is still unknown.

The V gene end was trimmed by 6 bases and the J gene end by 2 bases; junction bases not matched to a gene: 14. The CDR3 contains 17 residues. Germline CDR1 is ENHRY and CDR2 is SYGVKD. The material sequenced was CD4+ or CD8+ T cells sorted from blood, taken in a trial of the OX40 agonist ivuxolimab. This sequence joins TRBV10-3 and TRBJ2-3, with 7 bases aligning to TRBD2. The clonotype was recovered from an adult with an advanced solid tumor such as melanoma, head and neck, liver or kidney cancer. DNA for the CDR3: TGTGCCATCAGATCAACCCTAGCGGATATAAACACAGATACGCAGTATTTT. Protein: CAIRSTLADINTDTQYF.